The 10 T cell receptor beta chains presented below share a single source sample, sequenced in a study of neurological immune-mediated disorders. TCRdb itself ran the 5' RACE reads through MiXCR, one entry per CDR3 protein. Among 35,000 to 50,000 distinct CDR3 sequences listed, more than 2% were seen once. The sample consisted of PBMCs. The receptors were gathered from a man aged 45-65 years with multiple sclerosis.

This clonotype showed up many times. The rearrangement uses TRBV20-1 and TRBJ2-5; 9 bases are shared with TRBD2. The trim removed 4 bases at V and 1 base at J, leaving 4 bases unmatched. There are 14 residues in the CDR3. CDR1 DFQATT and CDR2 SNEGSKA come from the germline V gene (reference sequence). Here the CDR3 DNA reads TGCAGTGCTATGGTAGCGGGGGTCCAAGAGACCCAGTACTTC. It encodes CSAMVAGVQETQYF.

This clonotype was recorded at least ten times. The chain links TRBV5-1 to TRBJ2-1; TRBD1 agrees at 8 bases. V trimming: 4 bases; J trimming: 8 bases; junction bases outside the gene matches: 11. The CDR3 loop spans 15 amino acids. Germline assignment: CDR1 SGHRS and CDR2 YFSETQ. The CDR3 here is CASSADRVQIDEQFF. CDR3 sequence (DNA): TGCGCCAGCAGCGCGGACAGGGTACAAATCGATGAGCAGTTCTTC.

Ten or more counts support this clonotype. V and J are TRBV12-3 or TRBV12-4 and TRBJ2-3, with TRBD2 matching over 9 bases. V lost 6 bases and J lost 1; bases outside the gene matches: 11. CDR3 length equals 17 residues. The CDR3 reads CASRLQRGASRTDTQYF. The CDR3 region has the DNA TGTGCCAGCAGACTACAGCGGGGGGCATCTCGCACAGATACGCAGTATTTT.

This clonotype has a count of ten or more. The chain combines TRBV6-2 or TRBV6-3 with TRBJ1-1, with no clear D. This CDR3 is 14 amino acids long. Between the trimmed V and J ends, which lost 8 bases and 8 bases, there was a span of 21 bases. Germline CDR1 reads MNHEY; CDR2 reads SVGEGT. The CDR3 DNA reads TGTGCCAGCTGTCCGCCGAGGGTAACGGACGAAGCTTTCTTT. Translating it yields CASCPPRVTDEAFF.

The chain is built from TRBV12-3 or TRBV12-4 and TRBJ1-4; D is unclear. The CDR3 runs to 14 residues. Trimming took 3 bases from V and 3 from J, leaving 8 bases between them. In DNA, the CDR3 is TGTGCCAGCAGTTTCAGGACGGCTAATGAAAAACTGTTTTTT. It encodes CASSFRTANEKLFF.

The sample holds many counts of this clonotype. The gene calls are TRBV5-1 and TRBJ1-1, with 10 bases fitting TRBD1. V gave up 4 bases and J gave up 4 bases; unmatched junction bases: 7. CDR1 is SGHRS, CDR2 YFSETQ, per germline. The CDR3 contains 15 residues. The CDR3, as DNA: TGCGCCAGCAGCCGTATCGGACAGGGGGGCACTGAAGCTTTCTTT. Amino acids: CASSRIGQGGTEAFF.

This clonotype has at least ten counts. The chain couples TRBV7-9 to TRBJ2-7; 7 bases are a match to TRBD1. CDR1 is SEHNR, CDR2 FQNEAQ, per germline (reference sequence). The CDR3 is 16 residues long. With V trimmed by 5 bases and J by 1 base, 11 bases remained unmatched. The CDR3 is CASSDSSSTGSYEQYF. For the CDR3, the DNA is TGTGCCAGCAGCGATTCCTCATCGACAGGGTCCTACGAGCAGTACTTC.

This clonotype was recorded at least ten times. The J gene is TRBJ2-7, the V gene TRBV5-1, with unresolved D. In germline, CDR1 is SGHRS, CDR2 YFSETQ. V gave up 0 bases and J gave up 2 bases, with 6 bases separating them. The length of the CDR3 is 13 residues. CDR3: CASSLGKTYEQYF. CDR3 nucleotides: TGCGCCAGCAGCTTGGGCAAAACCTACGAGCAGTACTTC.

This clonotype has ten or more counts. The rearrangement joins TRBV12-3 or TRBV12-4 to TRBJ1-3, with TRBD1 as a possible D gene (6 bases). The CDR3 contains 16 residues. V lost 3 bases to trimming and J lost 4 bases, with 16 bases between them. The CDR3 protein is CASSLNWGRGGNTIYF. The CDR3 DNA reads TGTGCCAGCAGTTTGAACTGGGGGCGAGGAGGAAACACCATATATTTT.

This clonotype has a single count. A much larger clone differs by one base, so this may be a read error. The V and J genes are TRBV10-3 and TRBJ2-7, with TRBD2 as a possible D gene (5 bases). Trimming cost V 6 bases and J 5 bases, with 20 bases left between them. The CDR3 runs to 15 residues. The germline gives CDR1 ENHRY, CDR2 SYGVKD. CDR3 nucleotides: TGTGCCATCAGCCCCAATCCGGGAAAGTCCCACGAGCAGTACTTC. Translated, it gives CAISPNPGKSHEQYF.